The T cell receptor (beta chain) under discussion was sequenced for a study of shared clonotypes between healthy human individuals. The germline CDR1 and CDR2 sequences are SGHAT and FQNNGV. V was pared by 3 bases and J by 1 base, with 6 bases between. The CDR3 runs 13 residues. Whole-study findings and limits: Among donors, clonotype sharing was expected to be affected by sequencing depth.

Points on this clone: The antigen is unknown.

In the original analysis: ImmunoSEQ only sent back junction sequences with no quality scores, so filtering was done differently. Sequenced by immunoSEQ multiplex PCR; TCRdb stores in-frame clones only, minus some. The V and J calls and clone size were taken over from that table, and D and trimming were inferred from the DNA. The sample has 450,000 to 650,000 clones; about 80% are singletons. The chain links TRBV11-2 to TRBJ1-1, with no clear D. This TCR was sampled from a woman between 40 and 50 years old in good health. Some clones in this sample may be carry-over from other donors' samples. The sample consisted of PBMCs. The CDR3 loop reads CASSLVRNTEAFF. The CDR3 bases are TGTGCCAGCAGCTTGGTTAGGAACACTGAAGCTTTCTTT.